This T cell receptor (beta chain) was captured by sequencing in a study of cytomegalovirus exposure and HLA in healthy donors (dated by TCRdb to about 2017). General notes on the study: An earlier analysis of several hundred of the donors reported more than 250 Gb of sequence data and 120 million or so unique TCR beta sequences from approximately 180 million T cells. The T cell repertoires of 700 or so subjects were profiled by immunosequencing and related to cytomegalovirus serostatus. Among about 410 genotyped donors of the cohort, an average of approximately 240,000 unique TCR beta nucleotide sequences was sequenced per donor, of which about 19% were non-productive. A later analysis re-examined previously published TCR beta repertoires from several hundred donors and added high-resolution HLA genotyping to investigate patterns of TCR occurrence. Among the roughly 400 genotyped donors, around 81% belonged to the genetic ancestry cluster associated with self-reported Caucasian donors. The study was designed to test whether signatures of past pathogen exposure could be identified by cataloging public T cell receptors. Alongside the repertoire data, information on donor age, sex, ethnicity and CMV serostatus was compiled. The later analysis used no new phenotypic data to find candidate immune exposures, relying instead on TCR beta sequences and their occurrence across donors. A later genetic analysis used genome-wide SNP genotypes for about three fifths of the 666 donors, treating that subset as a discovery cohort. Because of strong linkage in the cohort, roughly five DR-DQ haplotypes were treated as single units for association and clustering. The number of typed donors differed by locus: about 620-640 for A, B, C, DRB1 and DQB1; about 520 for DQA1; 606 for DPA1; and approximately 450 for DPB1. To decide whether each TCR beta V gene segment behaved as functional or pseudogenic, an earlier analysis of nearly 600 of the donors relied on high-throughput TCR beta sequencing. Along with the roughly 700-subject first cohort, a separate validation cohort of more than 90 different subjects was used. To predict cytomegalovirus infection status, the study brought together high-throughput TCR immunosequencing, statistical association of individual TCRs with disease status, and machine learning. Roughly 300 gigabases of sequencing data and tens of millions of unique TCR sequences made up an early release that covered around 640 HLA-typed donors. Both class I and class II loci were covered by HLA typing, at four-digit resolution. All discovery cohort repertoires had been generated on a single sequencing platform. Results the study describes overall, beyond this receptor: Compared with the approximately 720-donor mean, donors in an Asian-associated ancestry cluster had fewer N-insertions in productive TCRs, according to a later genetic analysis. In a later analysis, most CMV-associated TCR beta chains were found to appear HLA-restricted, with HLA associations seemingly driven largely by CMV exposure. The classifier was reported to diagnose cytomegalovirus status with high specificity and sensitivity in both the original and validation cohorts. Across donors, most TCR sequences were observed very rarely, whereas some public TCRs were present in many individuals. In an earlier analysis of some 540 of the donors, most TCR beta V segments appeared in productive rearrangements about 87% or about 30% of the time, broadly matching IMGT annotations. A later analysis found that TCR association rates varied across HLA loci, with DRB1 alleles showing the most associated TCRs and HLA-C alleles the fewest. Strong co-occurrence of HLA alleles, especially DR and DQ, made assigning TCR associations to individual alleles difficult. A later analysis found that HLA-associated TCR beta chains were more clonally expanded and had lower generation probabilities than equally common non-associated chains. CMV serostatus was the only immune exposure information available for the cohort. Some IMGT-functional V segments, including TRBV6-2 and TRBV6-3, could not be told apart with the 87-base-pair reads, so those segments were excluded. Some 15 rarely observed V segments, including chromosome 9 orphons, were excluded from the earlier analysis of about 500 of the donors because counts were too low. The presence/absence analyses assumed that sequencing depth was roughly uniform across donors, and that assumption may not be true. This cohort had only TCR beta chains sequenced, and the lack of alpha or paired-chain data limited which features could be detected. Specific HLA alleles were associated with some 15,000 TCR beta sequences at a false discovery rate of 0.05 in a later analysis. The authors suggested that the approach could potentially be generalized to other disease states and immunological phenotypes. Linkage disequilibrium might explain the correlated functional status among segregating V segments, but an unknown experimental factor could not be excluded. A further reported finding was that TCR beta sequences accurately predicted the HLA-A and HLA-B alleles for most subjects in the first cohort. In vitro tests confirmed that three of the cytomegalovirus-associated TCR beta chains recognize cytomegalovirus antigens. In a later genetic analysis, a missense DCLRE1C variant was associated with V-gene and J-gene trimming of TCR beta chains, and the association was replicated in an independent cohort. HLA typing was unavailable for some donors at each locus, so association tests used only the typed subset. The study gave a list of 150 to 200 TCR beta chains associated with cytomegalovirus. A group of highly shared sequence variants was considered likely to be a technical artifact of the sequencing pipeline. A later analysis reported that several top co-occurrence clusters appeared linked to parvovirus B19, influenza, CMV and Epstein-Barr virus.

Receptor amplification or capture employed the immunoSEQ multiplex PCR assay. For the multiplex PCR, a mixture combining 60 forward primers for TCR Vbeta segments and 13 reverse primers for TCR Jbeta segments was used. The CDR3 region of rearranged TCR beta genes was amplified from genomic DNA with a multiplex PCR assay. The Illumina HiSeq System was used to sequence the amplified TCR beta libraries as 87-base-pair reads. The paper's data handling went like this. A later analysis tallied about 77 million unique TCR beta chains across the 640 or so repertoires, and some 12 million of those chains were shared by two or more donors. A nearest-neighbor algorithm error-corrected the raw reads and collapsed the reads into unique sequences, merging closely related sequences to remove PCR and sequencing errors. V, D and J gene segments were assigned by aligning CDR3 sequences to IMGT reference sequences. For a sequence to be retained, at least a six-nucleotide match to both a V gene segment and a J gene segment was required. Rearrangements were classified as productive when the CDR3 lacked stop codons and remained in frame with V and J, and all other rearrangements were classified as non-productive. Following IMGT convention, CDR3 was defined as the stretch from the second conserved V-encoded cysteine up to the conserved J-encoded phenylalanine. The earlier analysis of 450 to 750 of the donors excluded any sequence lacking an unambiguous match to a single V gene segment. In an earlier analysis of about 590 of the donors, a V segment was called functional when productive rearrangements were above 56.7%, and segregating when the standard deviation between donors exceeded 5%. A statistical classification framework was built for diagnosing cytomegalovirus status from the catalog of TCR beta chain sequences. V and J gene assignment, in a later analysis, came from comparing TCR nucleotide sequences with IMGT/GENE-DB human TR gene sequences. A later analysis assigned CDR3 sequences and most-parsimonious VDJ recombination scenarios with the TCRdist pipeline. In a later analysis, each TCR beta chain was defined by its CDR3 amino acid sequence together with its V-gene family, and reads lacking a unique V-gene family were excluded. A later analysis removed 600 or so highly shared, low-generation-probability nucleotide sequences to deal with suspected cross-contamination and a sequencing artifact. For each public chain, a later analysis derived a clonal expansion index from normalized ranks of inferred template counts within each repertoire. A later analysis computed generation probabilities with a VDJ recombination model fitted to out-of-frame rearrangements, and checked the results against IGoR. In a later analysis, TCR-TCR, TCR-HLA and TCR-CMV co-occurrence was scored with hypergeometric tests, and a repertoire-size bias correction was applied to TCR pairs. False discovery rates were estimated in a later analysis by permuting HLA or CMV assignments 20 times. A later analysis grouped co-occurring TCRs with DBSCAN, adding TCRdist sequence similarity when clustering within HLA-allele-positive subsets. Repertoires with fewer than 30,000 or more than 120,000 public chains, plus five repertoires with anomalous nucleotide sharing, were excluded from co-occurrence clustering. Imported from immuneACCESS, the table was reduced by TCRdb to in-frame sequences with V and J called. These copies leave out some clones; in studies compared against another copy, an unresolved V gene accounts for under half, and the cause of the remainder is not known. V and J calls and clone size are those listed in that table; D and trimming were worked out from the DNA. For this sample, the table gives 150,000 to 200,000 clones. Together, the top ten hold 6.5% of the sample.

Sequences LNHDA (CDR1) and SQIVND (CDR2) are obtained from the germline V gene (reference sequence). V sheds 3 bases and J sheds 0 bases, leaving 15 bases between their ends. CDR3 length: 17 amino acids, cysteine to phenylalanine. This entry keeps only the CDR3 DNA: 51 bases, framed from base 1. The cohort comprised some 730 healthy bone marrow donors. At the time of sampling, every cohort member was nominally healthy, though immune exposures that went unrecorded were likely present. The donor tested CMV seronegative and was one of the 352 seronegative cohort members. A peripheral blood sample was provided by each donor, and peripheral blood mononuclear cells were used for TCR beta sequencing. The Qiagen DNeasy Blood Extraction Kit was used to extract genomic DNA from the blood cell samples. Of note for this clone: Its antigen target is currently unknown.

Input material: PBMCs. The rearrangement combines TRBV19 with TRBJ1-3, with no confidently assigned D gene. The clonotype originates from a man aged 25 to 45 in good health and CMV-seronegative. This receptor carries the CDR3 CASSILEQGDSGNTIYF. The DNA reads TGTGCCAGTAGTATCCTAGAGCAAGGAGACTCTGGAAACACCATATATTTT.